This TCR beta chain was identified during a study of CD8+ T cells in alopecia areata. RNA extraction and reverse transcription yielded cDNA as sequencing template. Profiling relied on immunoSEQ multiplex PCR, and the TCRdb table lists in-frame clones only, not all of them. Among about 200,000 clones listed, about three fifths were seen once. There are a few counts of this clone. CDR3 length: 16 amino acids. V lost 5 bases, J lost 7 bases, and 20 bases stayed unmatched. The germline V gene encodes CDR1 SQVTM and CDR2 ANQGSEA. The V call is TRBV29-1, the J call TRBJ2-7; 7 bases align to TRBD1. The sequence was collected from a human donor with alopecia areata. Sequencing was performed on CD4+ T cells sorted from blood, taken at week 0. For the CDR3, the DNA is TGCAGCGTTCACTTAATGGGACAGACCTCTAACCGAGAGCAGTACTTC. As protein: CSVHLMGQTSNREQYF.